This TCR beta chain was sequenced in a study of cytomegalovirus exposure and HLA in healthy donors. Primers: 60 Vbeta forward and 13 Jbeta reverse. Clones were sequenced by immunoSEQ multiplex PCR, and TCRdb holds only the in-frame ones, with some missing. This table has 110,000 or so clones, 77% appearing once. Findings and caveats of the study: The authors judged a highly shared variant cluster likely a sequencing artifact.

CDR1 is LNHDA and CDR2 is SQIVND in the germline V gene (reference sequence). With V trimmed by 5 bases and J by 5 bases, 18 bases remained unmatched. The CDR3 covers 18 residues. This clone showed up just a few times. Its target is unknown. This clonotype was sampled from a man in his forties in good health and CMV-seropositive. The gene calls are TRBV19 and TRBJ2-5; 9 bases fit TRBD2. Sequencing input: PBMCs. The CDR3 sequence: CASSGGFSPSGDRETQYF. In DNA form, the CDR3 reads TGTGCCAGTAGTGGCGGTTTTTCACCTAGCGGGGACCGGGAGACCCAGTACTTC.